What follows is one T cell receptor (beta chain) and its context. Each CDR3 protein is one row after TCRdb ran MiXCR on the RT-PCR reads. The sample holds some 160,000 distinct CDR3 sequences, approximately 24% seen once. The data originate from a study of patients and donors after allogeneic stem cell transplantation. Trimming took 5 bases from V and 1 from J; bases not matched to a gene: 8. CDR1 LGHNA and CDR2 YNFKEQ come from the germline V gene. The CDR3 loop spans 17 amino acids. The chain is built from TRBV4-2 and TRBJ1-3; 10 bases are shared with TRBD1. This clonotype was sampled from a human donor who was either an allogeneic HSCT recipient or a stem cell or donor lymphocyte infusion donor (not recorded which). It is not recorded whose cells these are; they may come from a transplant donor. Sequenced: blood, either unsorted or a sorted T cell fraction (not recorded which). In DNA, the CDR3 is TGTGCCAGCAGCTTCCTTCGGACAGGGGGTTCTGGAAACACCATATATTTT. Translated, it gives CASSFLRTGGSGNTIYF.